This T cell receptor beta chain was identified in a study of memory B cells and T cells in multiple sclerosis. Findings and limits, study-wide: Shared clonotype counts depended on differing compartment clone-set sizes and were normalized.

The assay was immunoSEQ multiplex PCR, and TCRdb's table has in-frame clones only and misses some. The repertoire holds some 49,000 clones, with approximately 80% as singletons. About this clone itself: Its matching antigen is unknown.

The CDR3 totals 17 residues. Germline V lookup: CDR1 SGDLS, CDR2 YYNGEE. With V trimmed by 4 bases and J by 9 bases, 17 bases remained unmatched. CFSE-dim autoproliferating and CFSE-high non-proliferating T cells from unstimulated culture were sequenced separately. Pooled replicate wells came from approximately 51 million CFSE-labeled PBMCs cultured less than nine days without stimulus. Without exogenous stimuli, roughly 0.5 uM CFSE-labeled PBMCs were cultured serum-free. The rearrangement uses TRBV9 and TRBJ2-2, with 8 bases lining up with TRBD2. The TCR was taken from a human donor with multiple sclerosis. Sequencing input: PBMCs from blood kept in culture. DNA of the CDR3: TGTGCCAGCAGCCTCTGGGGTACCGGGGGGGCTCGCCGGGAGCTGTTTTTT. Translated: CASSLWGTGGARRELFF.